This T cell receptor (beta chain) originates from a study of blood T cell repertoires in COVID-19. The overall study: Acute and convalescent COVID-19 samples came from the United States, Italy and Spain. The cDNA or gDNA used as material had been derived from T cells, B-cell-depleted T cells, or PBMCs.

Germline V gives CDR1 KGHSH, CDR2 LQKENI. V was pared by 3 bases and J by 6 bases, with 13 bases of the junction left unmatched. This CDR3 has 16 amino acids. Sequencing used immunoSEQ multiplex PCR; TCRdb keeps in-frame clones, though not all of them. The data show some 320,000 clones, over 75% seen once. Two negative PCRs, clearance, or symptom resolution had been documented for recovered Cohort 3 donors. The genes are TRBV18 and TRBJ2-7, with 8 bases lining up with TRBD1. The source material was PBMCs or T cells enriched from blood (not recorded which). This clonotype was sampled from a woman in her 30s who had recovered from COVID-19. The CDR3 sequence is CASSPLVGQALSEQYF. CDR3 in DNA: TGTGCCAGCTCACCCCTAGTGGGACAGGCCCTATCCGAGCAGTACTTC.